This T cell receptor beta chain derives from a study of shared clonotypes between healthy human individuals. Genomic DNA (from each subset) was split evenly across several immunoSEQ plates. DNA at about 210 ng, around 30,000 T cell genomes, went into sorted-subset replicate PCRs. Assay used: immunoSEQ multiplex PCR; TCRdb lists only in-frame clones, some missing. The profile shows approximately 2.4 million clones, approximately 94% of them singletons. General study points: The expectation was that sequencing depth would affect clonotype sharing among donors.

Looked up from germline, CDR1 is MNHNS and CDR2 is SASEGT. Trimming pared 0 bases from V and 0 bases from J, leaving 12 bases between. CDR3 length: 17 amino acids. As to this clone: Its antigen is undetermined.

Source material: naive CD4+ T cells sorted from blood. As for subset: CD45RA+ positively selected. The clonotype was recovered from a man between 18 and 29 years old in good health. The chain joins TRBV6-1 to TRBJ1-5; no clear D gene. For the CDR3, the DNA is TGTGCCAGCAGTGAAGCGAGAGACTCGTATAGCAATCAGCCCCAGCATTTT. Translated: CASSEARDSYSNQPQHF.